The 10 T cell receptor beta chains reported below all come from one sample, sequenced in a study of cytomegalovirus exposure and HLA in healthy donors. Generated by immunoSEQ multiplex PCR, the TCRdb table keeps only in-frame clones and is missing some. The sample records about 240,000 clones, around 88% being singletons. The sample taken for sequencing was PBMCs. These receptors came from a woman aged 30 to 39 in good health and CMV-seropositive.

V gene TRBV23-1 combines with J gene TRBJ1-5; TRBD1 matches at 7 bases. TRBV23-1 belongs to the ORF category, with a function that is uncertain. The V and J ends lost 1 base and 5 bases, in that order; junction bases with no gene match: 11. The CDR3 covers 17 residues. In nucleotides, the CDR3 is TGCGCCAGCAGTCAATTGAGGCTCAGGGGGTCGGATCAGCCCCAGCATTTT. Its translation: CASSQLRLRGSDQPQHF.

The chain has TRBV14 and TRBJ1-2; TRBD1 matches at 8 bases. Germline V gene sequence: CDR1 SGHDN, CDR2 FVKESK. This CDR3 has 14 amino acids. The V segment lost 4 bases and the J segment 4 bases; nucleotides outside the gene matches: 5. The CDR3: CASSPRTGIYGYTF. The CDR3 DNA follows: TGTGCCAGCAGCCCTAGGACAGGGATCTATGGCTACACCTTC.

J is TRBJ2-4 and V is TRBV2; 9 nucleotides match TRBD2. J gave up 0 bases and V 5 bases, and 5 bases lay outside the gene matches. The CDR3 sequence is 16 residues long. CDR1 SNHLY and CDR2 FYNNEI come from the germline V gene. The CDR3 loop reads CASSLEAGGAKNIQYF. CDR3 in DNA: TGTGCCAGCAGTTTGGAAGCGGGGGGAGCCAAAAACATTCAGTACTTC.

The V call is TRBV7-2, the J call TRBJ1-2; tentative D call: TRBD1 (5 bases). V lost 5 bases and J 4 bases, leaving 11 bases between the germline ends. The CDR3 has 13 residues. Germline CDR1 SGHTA, CDR2 FQGNSA. CDR3 protein: CASSPTALYGYTF. In nucleotides, the CDR3 is TGTGCCAGCAGCCCGACAGCTCTCTATGGCTACACCTTC.

J is TRBJ2-7 and V is TRBV19, with D tentatively TRBD1 (5 bases). There are 15 residues in the CDR3. Germline CDR1 and CDR2: LNHDA and SQIVND (reference sequence). Trimming pared 3 bases from V and 4 bases from J, leaving 16 bases between. The CDR3 region has the DNA TGTGCCAGTAGTATCAGGGCTAGTGGTATGTACGAGCAGTACTTC. Translated: CASSIRASGMYEQYF.

The gene calls are TRBV30 and TRBJ2-1; a possible D gene is TRBD2 (6 bases). The germline V and J ends were trimmed by 5 bases and 15 bases, with 23 bases remaining between them. Germline V gene sequence: CDR1 GTSNPN, CDR2 SVGIG (reference sequence). The CDR3 consists of 13 residues. In nucleotides, the CDR3 is TGTGCCTGGTTGGGCCTAGCGAGCGGAGCCAGGTTCTTC. Amino acid sequence: CAWLGLASGARFF.

This chain links TRBV5-4 with TRBJ2-3, with 10 bases identical to TRBD2. Germline V lookup: CDR1 SGHNT, CDR2 YYREEE (reference sequence). V shed 1 base, J shed 1 base, and the junction held 9 bases outside the gene matches. The CDR3 contains 18 residues. CDR3: CASSLLSGRRGGTDTQYF. The DNA for the CDR3 is TGTGCCAGCAGCTTGCTTAGCGGGAGGAGAGGGGGCACAGATACGCAGTATTTT.

This chain uses TRBV7-9 with TRBJ1-2, with D hard to call. The CDR3 totals 16 residues. Trimming left V 5 bases short and J 5 bases short, with 21 bases between. CDR1 and CDR2 from the germline V gene are SEHNR and FQNEAQ (reference sequence). DNA of the CDR3: TGTGCCAGCAGCCCGACGGGAGCGGTAGGGAATTATGGCTACACCTTC. Its protein product is CASSPTGAVGNYGYTF.

The chain employs TRBV14 and TRBJ2-3; D is undetermined. Germline CDR1 reads SGHDN; CDR2 reads FVKESK. The CDR3 spans 15 residues. The germline V and J ends were trimmed by 3 bases and 5 bases, with 15 bases remaining between them. CDR3 sequence: CASSHGPYTGDTQYF. The DNA of the CDR3 is TGTGCCAGCAGCCATGGTCCCTATACGGGAGATACGCAGTATTTT.

The chain combines TRBV19 with TRBJ1-2; 8 bases map to TRBD1. The CDR3 consists of 12 residues. Germline CDR1 reads LNHDA; CDR2 reads SQIVND (reference sequence). J lost 6 bases, V lost 8 bases, and 5 bases had no gene match. The CDR3 region is CASDQGANGYTF. Written as DNA, the CDR3 is TGTGCCAGTGACCAGGGGGCGAATGGCTACACCTTC.